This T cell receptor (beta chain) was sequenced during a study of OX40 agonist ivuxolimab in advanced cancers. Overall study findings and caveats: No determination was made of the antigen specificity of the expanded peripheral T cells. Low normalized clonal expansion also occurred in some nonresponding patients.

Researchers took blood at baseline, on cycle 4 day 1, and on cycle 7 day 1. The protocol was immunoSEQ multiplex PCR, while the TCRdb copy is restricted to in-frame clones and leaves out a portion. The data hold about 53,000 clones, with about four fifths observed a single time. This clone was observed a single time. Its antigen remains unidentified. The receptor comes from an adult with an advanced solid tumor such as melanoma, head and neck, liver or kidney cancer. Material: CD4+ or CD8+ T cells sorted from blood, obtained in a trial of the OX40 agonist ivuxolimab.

The CDR3 DNA is TGTGCCAGCAGTTCGGTCTTCAGGTTAGGACACACTGAAGCTTTCTTT. Protein: CASSSVFRLGHTEAFF. The chain employs TRBV6-5 and TRBJ1-1; no firm D call. V was cut by 4 bases and J by 3 bases, with 18 bases left in between. The CDR3 is 16 amino acids. Per germline, CDR1 MNHEY and CDR2 SVGAGI.